A selection of T cell receptor beta chains follows, all from one sample in a study of T cell clonotyping in hematopoietic cell transplantation. Clones were read by immunoSEQ multiplex PCR, and TCRdb kept only the in-frame ones, dropping some. The sample gives 6,000 or so clones, approximately 91% of which show up once; around 44% is in the top ten. Source: peripheral blood mononuclear cells, taken 100 days after allogeneic stem cell transplant. Every receptor here comes from a female patient aged 45-65 years who had an allogeneic stem cell transplant from a related donor, so the T cells may come from the graft donor. Some clones in this sample may be carry-over from other donors' samples. CDR3s include the opening cysteine and the closing phenylalanine or tryptophan. A D gene is named only where the DNA matches it firmly. The listing skips clone size in some rows; elsewhere it reads once, few, many or a size class.

D gene,J gene,clone size,V gene,CDR3 DNA,CDR3 protein
NA,TRBJ2-7,NA,TRBV4-3,TGCGCCAGCAGCCAAGATAAGGGACCCTACGAGCAGTACTTC,CASSQDKGPYEQYF
NA,TRBJ2-2,few,TRBV6-4,TGTGCCAGCAGTGACCCGGGCAAGGGAAGCACCGGGGAGCTGTTTTTT,CASSDPGKGSTGELFF
NA,TRBJ1-4,NA,TRBV27,TGTGCCAGCAGTTCCCCAATGAGGGGGACCAAACTGTTTTTT,CASSSPMRGTKLFF
NA,TRBJ2-1,once,TRBV10-3,TGTGCCATCAGTCGGCCGGTGCGGGGGCACAATGAGCAGTTCTTC,CAISRPVRGHNEQFF
NA,TRBJ1-3,NA,TRBV19,TGTGCCAGTACCCCAGCTCGGGGGGCCTCTGGAAACACCATATATTTT,CASTPARGASGNTIYF
NA,TRBJ2-5,NA,TRBV2,TGTGCCAGCAGTTATTCGGAGGAGACCCAGTACTTC,CASSYSEETQYF
TRBD1,TRBJ1-2,NA,TRBV5-1,TGCGCCAGCAGCCCTGTCGGGACAGACTATGGCTACACCTTC,CASSPVGTDYGYTF
NA,TRBJ1-2,NA,TRBV28,TGTGCCAGCAGTTCCTTCGTTGCTACAGGCTATGGCTACACCTTC,CASSSFVATGYGYTF
NA,TRBJ1-1,NA,TRBV7-2,TGTGCCAGCAGCTGGGGTGGGGTTGGGGGATTGAACACTGAAGCTTTCTTT,CASSWGGVGGLNTEAFF
TRBD2,TRBJ2-7,NA,TRBV4-3,TGCGCCAGCAGCCGGAAAACGGGACTAGGGGGAAGTGACGAGCAGTACTTC,CASSRKTGLGGSDEQYF
TRBD1,TRBJ1-6,NA,TRBV28,TGTGCCAGCAGTCCCCAGGGGGGGACTCTTTCACCCCTCCACTTT,CASSPQGGTLSPLHF
TRBD1,TRBJ1-2,once,TRBV30,TGTGCCTGGAGACCTTTTCAGGGGGCCAGGGGTGGCTACACCTTC,CAWRPFQGARGGYTF
TRBD1,TRBJ2-5,few,TRBV7-2,TGTGCCAGCAGCTCGGGACAGGTGAAAGAGACCCAGTACTTC,CASSSGQVKETQYF
TRBD1,TRBJ1-6,once,TRBV6-5,TGTGCCAGCAGGATCCCGGGACAGACTAATTCACCCCTCCACTTT,CASRIPGQTNSPLHF
NA,TRBJ1-1,NA,TRBV2,TGTGCCAGCAACCCCGGAGAGGGGTGGAACACTGAAGCTTTCTTT,CASNPGEGWNTEAFF
NA,TRBJ2-1,once,TRBV7-2,TGTGCCAGCAGCTTAGCTTTGTTTCTAGGGAATGAGCAGTTCTTC,CASSLALFLGNEQFF
NA,TRBJ1-2,NA,TRBV19,TGTGCCAGTAGTACCCTGTCAGCCAATGGCTACACCTTC,CASSTLSANGYTF
NA,TRBJ1-2,NA,TRBV6-5,TGTGCCAGCAGTCCTATAGGGGGTTTCTACGGCTACACCTTC,CASSPIGGFYGYTF
TRBD1,TRBJ2-6,few,TRBV5-1,TGCGCCAGCAGCTCGCGGACAGGGGACGGGGCCAACGTCCTGACTTTC,CASSSRTGDGANVLTF
NA,TRBJ1-5,NA,TRBV6-1,TGTGCCAGCAGTGAGGGGGCGCATCAGCCCCAGCATTTT,CASSEGAHQPQHF
NA,TRBJ2-2,NA,TRBV7-3,TGTGCCAGCAGCCCGCAAGGAAACACCGGGGAGCTGTTTTTT,CASSPQGNTGELFF
TRBD2,TRBJ2-2,once,TRBV28,TGTGCCAGCATCGAGCGGGGGTTGGGCGGGGAGCTGTTTTTT,CASIERGLGGELFF
NA,TRBJ1-4,NA,TRBV28,TGTGCCAGCAGCCTACTTTCGGGGAATGAAAAACTGTTTTTT,CASSLLSGNEKLFF
TRBD1,TRBJ2-6,NA,TRBV4-3,TGCGCCAGCAGCCAAGATGGGACAGGGAGCTCTGGGGCCAACGTCCTGACTTTC,CASSQDGTGSSGANVLTF
NA,TRBJ1-5,once,TRBV28,TGTGCCAGCAGTTCGGGCAGCAATCAGCCCCAGCATTTT,CASSSGSNQPQHF
NA,TRBJ1-3,few,TRBV4-3,TGCGCCAGCAGCCCCATGGGGAACTCTGGAAACACCATATATTTT,CASSPMGNSGNTIYF
TRBD1,TRBJ1-1,few,TRBV28,TGTGCCAGCAGTCCAATACAGGGGGCGAACACTGAAGCTTTCTTT,CASSPIQGANTEAFF
NA,TRBJ1-2,NA,TRBV19,TGTGCCAGTAGTGAGCAATCCTATGGCTACACCTTC,CASSEQSYGYTF
TRBD1,TRBJ2-2,NA,TRBV19,TGTGCCAGTAGGGAGAGGGGACAGGGGTCCGGGGAGCTGTTTTTT,CASRERGQGSGELFF
NA,TRBJ2-6,NA,TRBV27,TGTGCCAGCAGTACCCAGAGCTCTGGGGCCAACGTCCTGACTTTC,CASSTQSSGANVLTF
TRBD1,TRBJ1-6,hyperexpanded,TRBV19,TGTGCCAGTAGTATCCGGGACAGTGATAATTCACCCCTCCACTTT,CASSIRDSDNSPLHF
NA,TRBJ1-5,NA,TRBV20-1,TGCAGTGCCCAAGGAAGTCAGCCCCAGCATTTT,CSAQGSQPQHF
NA,TRBJ1-1,NA,TRBV30,TGTGCCTGGACTCAGGGGAACACTGAAGCTTTCTTT,CAWTQGNTEAFF
NA,TRBJ2-7,once,TRBV5-6,TGTGCCAGCAGCTTGGCGGGGGCCAACGAGCAGTACTTC,CASSLAGANEQYF
NA,TRBJ1-5,NA,TRBV7-8,TGTGCCAGCAGCTTAAGTTTGACAGGACGGGGTAGCAATCAGCCCCAGCATTTT,CASSLSLTGRGSNQPQHF
NA,TRBJ2-7,NA,TRBV2,TGTGCCAGCAGGAGGGGGTACGAGCAGTACTTC,CASRRGYEQYF
TRBD1,TRBJ1-1,once,TRBV29-1,TGCAGCGTTACCGGGACAGGGGGCAGGAACACTGAAGCTTTCTTT,CSVTGTGGRNTEAFF
TRBD2,TRBJ2-2,NA,TRBV5-4,TGTGCCAGCAGCTTGGGGGCCCTAGCGGGAGGAGCCGGGGAGCTGTTTTTT,CASSLGALAGGAGELFF
NA,TRBJ1-1,NA,TRBV5-4,TGTGCCAGCAGCCCCCGGGACGGGGCTTCAGGGACTGAAGCTTTCTTT,CASSPRDGASGTEAFF
NA,TRBJ1-1,NA,TRBV6-5,TGTGCCAGCACCCCAGGGCGTATGAACACTGAAGCTTTCTTT,CASTPGRMNTEAFF
NA,TRBJ1-5,NA,TRBV6-6,TGTGCCAGCAGCGCCTGGGATCAGCCCCAGCATTTT,CASSAWDQPQHF
NA,TRBJ1-2,NA,TRBV30,TGTGCCTGGAGTGTATCCCTGGGGGAGGGGAACTATGGCTACACCTTC,CAWSVSLGEGNYGYTF
NA,TRBJ1-2,NA,TRBV28,TGTGCCAGCAGTAACGGAGTCCTCTATGGCTACACCTTC,CASSNGVLYGYTF
NA,TRBJ2-2,NA,TRBV6-4,TGTGCCAGCAGTGACAGGAACACCGGGGAGCTGTTTTTT,CASSDRNTGELFF
NA,TRBJ1-5,NA,TRBV4-3,TGCGCCAGCAGCCAAGATAGTATGGGCAATCAGCCCCAGCATTTT,CASSQDSMGNQPQHF